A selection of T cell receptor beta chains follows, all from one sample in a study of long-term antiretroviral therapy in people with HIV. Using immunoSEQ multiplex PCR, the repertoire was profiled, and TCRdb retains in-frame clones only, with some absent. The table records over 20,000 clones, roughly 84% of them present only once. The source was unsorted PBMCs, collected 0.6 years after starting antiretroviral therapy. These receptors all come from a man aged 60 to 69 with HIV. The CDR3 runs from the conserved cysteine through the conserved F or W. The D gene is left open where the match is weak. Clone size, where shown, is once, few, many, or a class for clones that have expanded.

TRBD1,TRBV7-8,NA,CASSPGQKETQYF
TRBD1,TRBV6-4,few,CASSLQGGYGYTF
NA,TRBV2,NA,CASSEERGNQPQHF
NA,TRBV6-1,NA,CASSGLGSEQYF
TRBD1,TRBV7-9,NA,CASSGTGQGDYGYTF
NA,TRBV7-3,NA,CASSSPGTQTLSNQPQHF
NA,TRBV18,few,CASSSEVGSYEQYF
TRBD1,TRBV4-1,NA,CASSQVTGAAGANVLTF
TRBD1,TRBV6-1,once,CASSEIQGGYGYTF
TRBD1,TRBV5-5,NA,CASSLTGGLETQYF
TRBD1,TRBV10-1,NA,CASSPDRGEQYF
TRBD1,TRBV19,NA,CASSHPGTGDHGYTF
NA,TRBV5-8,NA,CASSRNGGRTQYF
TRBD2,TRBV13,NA,CASSLGLAGIKGTQYF
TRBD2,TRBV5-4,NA,CASSLGLAGVAGELFF
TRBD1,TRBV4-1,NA,CASSQGPGQGLQPQHF
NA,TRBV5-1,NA,CASSLTGTLGNEQFF
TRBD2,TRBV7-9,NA,CASSLEREIGDTQYF
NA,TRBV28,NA,CASHGWDTEAFF
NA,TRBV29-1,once,CSVVGQWNTEAFF
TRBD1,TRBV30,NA,CAWRQQGRSNQPQHF
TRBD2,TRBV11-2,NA,CASSLVAGGSPLEQYF
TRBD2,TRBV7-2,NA,CASSLAAGGTDTQYF
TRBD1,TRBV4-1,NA,CASSQDGQGDQPQHF
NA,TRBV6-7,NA,CASSYWFF
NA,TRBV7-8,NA,CASSLPDQGGGYTF
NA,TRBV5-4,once,CASSRPAWADNEQFF
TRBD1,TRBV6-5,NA,CASRTGPYGYTF
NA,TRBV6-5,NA,CASSKTWGGMAEAFF
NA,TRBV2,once,CASTIFPPAEEQYF
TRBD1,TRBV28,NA,CASSLYLSYGTARNEQFF
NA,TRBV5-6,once,CASRMFGVQETQYF
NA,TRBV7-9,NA,CASSLGPLEGPQHF